This T cell receptor beta chain derives from a study of regulatory T cells in long-lasting Graves disease. The study's findings and limits: Persistent Graves' patients showed a TCR diversity that was lower than that of newly diagnosed ones. Peripheral blood was the sole material, not thyroid tissue.

Building of the TCR beta libraries involved iRepertoire HTBI primers and Arm-PCR of CDR3 regions. TCRdb re-derived calls from the multiplex PCR reads in MiXCR, one entry per CDR3 protein. Of some 490,000 distinct CDR3 sequences listed, about 12% are singletons. Deletions cut 4 bases from V and 6 bases from J, with 20 bases between. This CDR3 region has 15 residues. Germline V gene lookup returns CDR1 SGHRS and CDR2 YFSETQ. Only a few counts were recorded for this clonotype. Antigen specificity is unknown. The time point here: newly diagnosed GD, antithyroid drugs for less than 3 months. RNA isolated from PBMCs was used to make the TCR library. This sample also appeared in a second study, on T cells in Graves' hyperthyroidism and ophthalmopathy.

The TCR originated in a young woman with Graves disease. Material: peripheral blood mononuclear cells (PBMCs), obtained at new diagnosis, from a patient treated with antithyroid drugs. V and J are TRBV5-1 and TRBJ2-7; D may be TRBD1 or TRBD2 (5 bases each). CDR3 amino acids: CASSLEGTLSGEQYF. Written as DNA, the CDR3 is TGCGCCAGCAGCCTCGAAGGGACCTTAAGTGGCGAGCAGTACTTC. The entire variable domain, with the rest obtained from reference TRBV5-1 and TRBJ2-7, is as follows: KAGVTQTPRYLIKTRGQQVTLSCSPISGHRSVSWYQQTPGQGLQFLFEYFSETQRNKGNFPGRFSGRQFSNSRSEMNVSTLELGDSALYLCASSLEGTLSGEQYFGPGTRLTVT.